This entry lists 10 T cell receptor beta chains sequenced from one sample in a study of T-cell reconstitution after alpha-beta-depleted transplantation in children. Unique molecular identifiers were used to barcode this TCRbeta library. TCRdb used MiXCR to reprocess the PCR reads, holding one entry per CDR3 protein. The profile shows 45,000 to 55,000 distinct CDR3 sequences, about 10% of them singletons. The material was PBMCs, mostly from graft donor cells, obtained 60 days after TCRalphabeta/CD19-depleted stem cell transplant. These TCRs come from a male patient aged 2 to 9 who had a stem cell transplant for chronic granulomatous disease, so the T cells may come from the graft donor.

This clonotype was detected many times. This chain uses TRBV11-1 with TRBJ2-5, with TRBD2 matching over 10 bases. The germline CDR1 and CDR2 sequences are SGHAT and FQDESV (reference sequence). After removal of 5 bases from V and 2 bases from J, the junction contained 17 bases not matched to a gene. The CDR3 is 19 amino acids. In DNA, the CDR3 is TGTGCCAGCAGCGGCGCCGGGACTAGCGTCCCCTGGGCGCAAGAGACCCAGTACTTC. Translating it yields CASSGAGTSVPWAQETQYF. Full variable domain (missing parts from reference TRBV11-1 and TRBJ2-5): EAEVAQSPRYKITEKSQAVAFWCDPISGHATLYWYRQILGQGPELLVQFQDESVVDDSQLPKDRFSAERLKGVDSTLKIQPAELGDSAMYLCASSGAGTSVPWAQETQYFGPGTRLLVL.

This clonotype was observed many times. This chain joins TRBV4-2 and TRBJ2-1; no clear D. The CDR3 consists of 11 residues. The germline V gene encodes CDR1 LGHNA and CDR2 YNFKEQ. V was cut by 0 bases and J by 7 bases, with 1 base left in between. This chain's CDR3 is CASSQDNEQFF. In DNA form, the CDR3 reads TGTGCCAGCAGCCAAGATAATGAGCAGTTCTTC.

There are many counts of this clonotype. The chain is built from TRBV24-1 and TRBJ2-5; D perhaps matches TRBD2 (7 bases). The length of the CDR3 is 13 residues. Per the germline V gene, CDR1 is KGHDR and CDR2 is SFDVKD. Between the trimmed V and J ends, which lost 5 bases and 6 bases, there was a span of 12 bases. The CDR3 region is CATSAGGSKTQYF. The DNA of the CDR3 is TGTGCCACCAGTGCGGGGGGCTCAAAGACCCAGTACTTC.

This clonotype occurred a few times. The gene calls are TRBV6-1 and TRBJ2-1, with 8 bases fitting TRBD2. J was trimmed by 7 bases and V by 6 bases; bases with no gene match: 5. This CDR3 is built from 13 residues. CDR1 is MNHNS, CDR2 SASEGT, per germline. The CDR3 DNA is TGTGCCAGCAGGGATTTAGCGGGGAATGAGCAGTTCTTC. This translates into CASRDLAGNEQFF.

This clonotype was recorded many times. V is TRBV20-1 and J is TRBJ2-7; the D gene is possibly TRBD2 (5 bases). V shed 0 bases and J shed 4 bases, with 10 bases lying between them. The CDR3 runs to 13 residues. From germline, CDR1 is DFQATT and CDR2 SNEGSKA (reference sequence). The CDR3 DNA reads as TGCAGTGCTAGAGAGCACCGGGATTACGAGCAGTACTTC. Its protein product is CSAREHRDYEQYF.

This clonotype was recorded at least ten times. The rearrangement joins TRBV12-3 or TRBV12-4 to TRBJ1-2; no reliable D call. The CDR3 sequence is 14 residues long. The V and J ends lost 5 bases and 2 bases respectively, with 12 bases between them. CDR3 residues: CASSTRDLNYGYTF. The CDR3 coding sequence is TGTGCCAGCAGTACCCGGGATTTGAACTATGGCTACACCTTC.

There are many counts of this clonotype. The chain is built from TRBV4-2 and TRBJ2-5, with D possibly matching TRBD2 (6 bases). Germline CDR1 reads LGHNA; CDR2 reads YNFKEQ. The CDR3 runs to 15 residues. V lost 0 bases, J lost 7 bases, and 15 bases lay in between. In DNA form, the CDR3 reads TGTGCCAGCAGCCAAGAGGGGGAGGCCAGATGGACCCAGTACTTC. Translating it yields CASSQEGEARWTQYF.

This clonotype is medium-sized within its sample. The gene calls are TRBV29-1 and TRBJ2-3, with D unresolved. Germline V lookup: CDR1 SQVTM, CDR2 ANQGSEA. The CDR3 length is 14 residues. The V and J ends lost 4 bases and 6 bases respectively, with 17 bases between them. The CDR3 DNA sequence: TGCAGCGTTGCGAATCCGGGCGAGAGGGATACGCAGTATTTT. Amino acid sequence: CSVANPGERDTQYF.

The chain couples TRBV5-1 to TRBJ1-3; TRBD1 might be the D (5 bases). Germline V gene lookup returns CDR1 SGHRS and CDR2 YFSETQ. V lost 4 bases and J lost 3, with 17 bases in between. This CDR3 region has 16 residues. The CDR3 region has the DNA TGCGCCAGCAGCCTGGGCAGGGCGCAGGGTGGAAACACCATATATTTT. Residues: CASSLGRAQGGNTIYF.

Turning to this clonotype: At one boundary the junction diverges from the germline segment, which might be a read error. This chain links TRBV12-3 or TRBV12-4 with TRBJ1-5; the D is unclear. This CDR3 has 16 amino acids. The CDR3 DNA sequence: TGTGCCAGCAGTTCTGCAGGAATGAGTAGCAATCCGCCCCAGCATTTT. It translates to CASSSAGMSSNPPQHF.